A selection of T cell receptor beta chains follows, all from one sample in a study of shared clonotypes between healthy human individuals. Some clones are missing from TCRdb's copy, which holds only in-frame ones; the method was immunoSEQ multiplex PCR. The data show under 300,000 clones, 60% to 70% seen once. The specimen was memory CD4+ T cells sorted from blood. The receptors come from a man younger than 45 in good health. Both conserved end residues are trimmed from each CDR3.

cdr3_aa	v_call
ASRDRGSNTGELF	TRBV10-2
ASSDRRELF	TRBV2
ASSPRQGYEQY	TRBV7-2
SVIDATWYQETQY	TRBV29-1
AGAGWGGDEQF	TRBV5-4
ASSLKTQGGDEQF	TRBV23-1
ASSYWGQNNQPQH	TRBV6-6
ASSYGTVGGNEQF	TRBV6-6
ASSPGTVQSYT	TRBV18
AWSPGQGTDTQY	TRBV30
ASSIDPSKSYEQY	TRBV19
ASSGLAQETQY	TRBV2
AGPGQEGLDPYEQY	TRBV5-1
ASSEYGSRRNEQF	TRBV25-1
ASSYSQGLSDGYT	TRBV6-6
ASSMASQGRLYGYT	TRBV7-2